The clone carrying this T cell receptor (beta chain) showed up just a few times. Its target is not known. The data are from a study of sequential checkpoint blockade in melanoma. Turning to the study itself: Matched biopsies came pretreatment and at week 13 for 20 to 25 patients. Study outcomes and limitations: Tumor T-cell fraction and clonality correlated with PD-L1 and CD8+ counts.

Germline CDR1 reads SGHRS; CDR2 reads YFSETQ. V was clipped by 0 bases and J by 4 bases, with 16 bases between them. This CDR3 contains 16 residues. This sample's treatment: randomized to nivolumab then ipilimumab (arm A) or the reverse (arm B). The assay was immunoSEQ multiplex PCR, and TCRdb's table has in-frame clones only and misses some. The table shows about 2,000 clones, with roughly 24% occurring only once. The sequence was obtained from a human donor with melanoma. The sample was tumor tissue (inferred from file names), taken from a patient given nivolumab and ipilimumab in sequence. The rearrangement joins TRBV5-1 to TRBJ1-2, with a weak D call TRBD1 (5 bases). This chain's CDR3 is CASSLVSGDFRYGYTF. CDR3 nucleotide sequence: TGCGCCAGCAGCTTGGTCTCCGGGGACTTCCGCTATGGCTACACCTTC.